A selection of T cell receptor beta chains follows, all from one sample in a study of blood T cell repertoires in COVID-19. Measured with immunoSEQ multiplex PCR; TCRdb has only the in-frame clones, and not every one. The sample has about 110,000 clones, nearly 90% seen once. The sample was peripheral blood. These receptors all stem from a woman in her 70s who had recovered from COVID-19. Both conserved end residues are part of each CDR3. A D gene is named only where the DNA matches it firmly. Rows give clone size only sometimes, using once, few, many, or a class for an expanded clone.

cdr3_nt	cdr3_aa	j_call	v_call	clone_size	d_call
TGCGCCAGCAGCCCACTAGCGGGAGGAGTGGCCAATGAGCAGTTCTTC	CASSPLAGGVANEQFF	TRBJ2-1	TRBV5-1	.	TRBD2
TGTGCCAGCAGCCAATGGCGACTAGCGGGAGTAAAAGTAACCGGGGAGCTGTTTTTT	CASSQWRLAGVKVTGELFF	TRBJ2-2	TRBV3-1/TRBV3-2	.	TRBD2
TGTGCCAGCAGCGAGCGACTAGCGTCCGGGGAGCTGTTTTTT	CASSERLASGELFF	TRBJ2-2	TRBV9	.	TRBD2
TGTGCCAGCAGTTACAACCAGGACAGGGAGGCAGTCAATCAGCCCCAGCATTTT	CASSYNQDREAVNQPQHF	TRBJ1-5	TRBV6-7	once	TRBD1
TGTGCCAGCAGCTGGGGACAGCCTTATAGCGGCCGAGGGGACGAGCAGTACTTC	CASSWGQPYSGRGDEQYF	TRBJ2-7	TRBV5-6	.	.
TGTGCCAGCAGCCCTTCCGGGCTAGCGCCGCAAGAGACCCAGTACTTC	CASSPSGLAPQETQYF	TRBJ2-5	TRBV27	.	.
TGTGCCAGCAGTGAAAAACAGATTTCTTCTAACTATGGCTACACCTTC	CASSEKQISSNYGYTF	TRBJ1-2	TRBV6-1	.	.
TGTGCCAGCAGGGACGGGACTCAGGACGTTTCACCCCTCCACTTT	CASRDGTQDVSPLHF	TRBJ1-6	TRBV2	.	.
TGTGCCAGCAGCGTCACAGGGGGGACTAATTCACCCCTCCACTTT	CASSVTGGTNSPLHF	TRBJ1-6	TRBV9	few	TRBD1
TGCGCCAGCAGCTTGGACGCCAGAAACACTGAAGCTTTCTTT	CASSLDARNTEAFF	TRBJ1-1	TRBV5-1	.	.
TGTGCCAGCAGTCCCCCGGGAGGCAGGGGGCGACAGCCCCAGCATTTT	CASSPPGGRGRQPQHF	TRBJ1-5	TRBV28	.	TRBD1
TGTGCCTGGGGGACAGGGTCCTACGAGCAGTACTTC	CAWGTGSYEQYF	TRBJ2-7	TRBV30	.	TRBD1
TGTGCCATCAGTGACCTCGCAAGAGGACAGGGTGAAAAACTGTTTTTT	CAISDLARGQGEKLFF	TRBJ1-4	TRBV10-3	.	TRBD1
TGTGCCAGCAGTTCCGGACTAGCGGGAGGGGAGACCCAGTACTTC	CASSSGLAGGETQYF	TRBJ2-5	TRBV6-2/TRBV6-3	.	TRBD2
TGTGCCAGCAGTGCAGGGGCGTTTGTAAACACTGAAGCTTTCTTT	CASSAGAFVNTEAFF	TRBJ1-1	TRBV2	.	.
TGTGCCAGCAGCTTCGGACAGGCCGGTTACAATGAGCAGTTCTTC	CASSFGQAGYNEQFF	TRBJ2-1	TRBV7-2	.	TRBD1
TGTGCCACTCCGGGTCGTCGGGAGGGCCAAGATACGCAGTATTTT	CATPGRREGQDTQYF	TRBJ2-3	TRBV10-3	.	TRBD2
TGTGCCAGCAGCCTTACGGGTTCGGGGAACGTAGCGACCCAGTACTTC	CASSLTGSGNVATQYF	TRBJ2-5	TRBV28	.	.
TGTGCCAGCAGCAAGGGGCAGTCCTACGAGCAGTACTTC	CASSKGQSYEQYF	TRBJ2-7	TRBV7-3	.	.
TGTGCCGCCTCTCGCACGGGTGAAGCTTTCTTT	CAASRTGEAFF	TRBJ1-1	TRBV30	.	.
TGTGCCAGCAGCTTCGATCAGGGAAACATTCAGTACTTC	CASSFDQGNIQYF	TRBJ2-4	TRBV5-6	.	.
TGTGCCAGCAGTCGGGACGGGGGCTACGAGCAGTACTTC	CASSRDGGYEQYF	TRBJ2-7	TRBV12-3/TRBV12-4	.	.
TGTGCCAGCGGAAGGAGCTCCTACGAGCAGTACTTC	CASGRSSYEQYF	TRBJ2-7	TRBV6-5	.	.
TGTGCCAGCAGTGGACGGACAGGTGAGGGCACTGAAGCTTTCTTT	CASSGRTGEGTEAFF	TRBJ1-1	TRBV28	few	TRBD1
TGCGCCAGCTCCTCCCAGGGTGGGTATCAGGAAAAACTGTTTTTT	CASSSQGGYQEKLFF	TRBJ1-4	TRBV5-1	.	.
TGTGCCAGCAGCTCGGGACTAGCGGGGGGGCAAGAGACCCAGTACTTC	CASSSGLAGGQETQYF	TRBJ2-5	TRBV5-4	.	TRBD2
TGTGCCAGTACCCTCGGGACAGGGGGCTACAATGAGCAGTTCTTC	CASTLGTGGYNEQFF	TRBJ2-1	TRBV19	.	TRBD1
TGTGCCAGCAGCCTGGGACTAGCGGGGAGGGGAGAGACCCAGTACTTC	CASSLGLAGRGETQYF	TRBJ2-5	TRBV7-3	.	TRBD2
TGTGCCAGCAGCTCTGGGGCGGCTAGGGGGCCAGATACGCAGTATTTT	CASSSGAARGPDTQYF	TRBJ2-3	TRBV5-6	once	TRBD1